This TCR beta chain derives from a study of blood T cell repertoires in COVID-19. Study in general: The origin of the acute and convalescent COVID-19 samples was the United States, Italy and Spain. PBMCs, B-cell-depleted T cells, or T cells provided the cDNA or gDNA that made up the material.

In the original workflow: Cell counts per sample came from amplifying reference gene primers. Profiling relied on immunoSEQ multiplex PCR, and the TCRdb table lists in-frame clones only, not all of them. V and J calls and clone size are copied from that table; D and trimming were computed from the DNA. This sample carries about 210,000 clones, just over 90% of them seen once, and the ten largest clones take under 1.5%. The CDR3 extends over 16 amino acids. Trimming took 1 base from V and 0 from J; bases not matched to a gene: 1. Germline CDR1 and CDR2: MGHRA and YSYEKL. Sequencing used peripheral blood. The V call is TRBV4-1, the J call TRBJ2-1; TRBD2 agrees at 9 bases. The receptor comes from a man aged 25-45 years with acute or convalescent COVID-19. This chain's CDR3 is CASSQGSGSSYNEQFF. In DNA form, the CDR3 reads TGCGCCAGCAGCCAAGGTAGCGGGAGCTCCTACAATGAGCAGTTCTTC.